The rows below give T cell receptor beta chains drawn from one sample of a study of T cells after yellow fever vaccination. Via MiXCR, TCRdb re-called the 5' RACE reads, giving one row per CDR3 protein. The table lists some 390,000 distinct CDR3 sequences, 6.2% of them singletons. The sample in question was PBMCs, obtained 5 days after the yellow fever booster vaccination. The receptors here all came from a man younger than 40 who received the YFV17D yellow fever vaccine. Each CDR3 is given without its conserved first and last residue. Each record gives: J gene, V gene, D gene, CDR3 protein. The D gene is left open where the match is weak.

>TRBJ2-2|TRBV12-3/TRBV12-4|TRBD2
ASSYRLAGVATGELF
>TRBJ2-7|TRBV19|-
ASSADTYEQY
>TRBJ2-1|TRBV6-1|TRBD2
ASHGWLAGSEQF
>TRBJ2-5|TRBV7-9|TRBD2
ASSLRPGRGETQY
>TRBJ2-7|TRBV6-1|TRBD2
ASSEASGGPWEQY
>TRBJ2-7|TRBV7-9|TRBD1
ASRPPRGQGIEQY
>TRBJ2-3|TRBV20-1|-
SARDPGEGVGTQY
>TRBJ2-7|TRBV18|TRBD1
ASSPQGVEQY
>TRBJ2-5|TRBV7-2|-
ASSLELGTQY
>TRBJ2-2|TRBV5-1|TRBD2
ASSSRREWDTGELF
>TRBJ2-3|TRBV5-6|-
ASSSPGSTDTQY
>TRBJ2-5|TRBV20-1|-
SALGEETQY
>TRBJ2-7|TRBV9|-
ASSVGRAGYEQY
>TRBJ1-2|TRBV5-6|-
ASSTPQGYGYT
>TRBJ1-6|TRBV11-2|-
ASSLDYIVTLH
>TRBJ2-5|TRBV7-6|-
ASSPRGGYQETQY
>TRBJ2-7|TRBV15|-
ATSSTEVPGEQY
>TRBJ2-3|TRBV20-1|-
SALQQGSNAY
>TRBJ2-1|TRBV9|-
ASSAAPFLVNEQF
>TRBJ2-7|TRBV5-1|TRBD1
ASSLTGGHEQY
>TRBJ1-3|TRBV20-1|-
SASIGSGNTIY
>TRBJ2-6|TRBV5-1|-
ASSLVQSSGANVLT
>TRBJ2-2|TRBV23-1|-
ASSQPRVVSNTGELF
>TRBJ2-1|TRBV7-8|-
ASSLKTPTSFYNEQF
>TRBJ1-6|TRBV7-2|-
ASSPVGSYNSPLH
>TRBJ2-7|TRBV30|-
AWSPQAYEQY
>TRBJ2-7|TRBV5-5|TRBD2
ASSRTSGSSYEQY
>TRBJ2-5|TRBV5-1|TRBD2
ASSPRLASQETQY
>TRBJ1-4|TRBV7-8|-
ASSLGSRHEKLF
>TRBJ2-7|TRBV3-1|-
ASSRLAFEQY
>TRBJ1-4|TRBV29-1|-
SAISLADGEV
>TRBJ2-7|TRBV11-1|-
ASSSFEGVASELQY
>TRBJ2-6|TRBV29-1|-
SVEGGRTAGANVLT
>TRBJ2-5|TRBV5-1|-
ASSYRHFGETQY
>TRBJ2-7|TRBV7-6|-
ASSLSNEGHEQY
>TRBJ1-1|TRBV15|-
ATSTGPGMNTEAF
>TRBJ2-1|TRBV7-2|TRBD2
ASSSVRLAGAEQF
>TRBJ2-2|TRBV5-4|-
ASSRGQGQNTGELF
>TRBJ2-3|TRBV10-3|TRBD2
AISHSGTIGTDTQY
>TRBJ2-3|TRBV5-1|TRBD1
ATSLQGASTDTQY
>TRBJ2-1|TRBV29-1|-
SVEGPGTNNEQF
>TRBJ2-4|TRBV7-2|-
ASSAMDRPTKNIQY
>TRBJ1-4|TRBV28|TRBD1
ASSLFVGKGQSNEKLF
>TRBJ2-4|TRBV5-1|-
ASSLLPGTLKNIQY
>TRBJ2-7|TRBV28|TRBD1
ASIPGQGFSYEQY
>TRBJ2-7|TRBV29-1|-
SVEDVTAPGLSEQY
>TRBJ2-1|TRBV20-1|TRBD2
SAPGGTSSYNEQF
>TRBJ2-4|TRBV20-1|-
SARAPTEIQY
>TRBJ2-3|TRBV3-1|-
ASRPRGTTDTQY
>TRBJ2-5|TRBV10-3|-
AIGGRKDQETQY
>TRBJ2-5|TRBV7-8|TRBD2
ASSSGLAGGQGTQY
>TRBJ2-2|TRBV14|-
ASSPSELAGELF
>TRBJ2-1|TRBV5-5|TRBD2
ASSTRTSGDNEQF
>TRBJ2-7|TRBV30|TRBD1
ACGQGSYEQY
>TRBJ2-7|TRBV3-1|-
ASSQAGIGPYEQY
>TRBJ2-6|TRBV7-9|-
ASSLRDLTRGANVLT
>TRBJ2-5|TRBV7-2|-
ASSFWAETQY
>TRBJ2-3|TRBV11-2|TRBD1
ASSWDRVGDTQY
>TRBJ2-2|TRBV20-1|TRBD1
SALRDSITGELF
>TRBJ2-1|TRBV28|-
ASSARPEQF